This T cell receptor beta chain was retrieved from a study of blood T cell repertoires in COVID-19. Study context: Samples taken during acute and convalescent COVID-19 were collected in the United States, Italy and Spain.

In the original processing: By means of reference gene primer amplification, nucleated cell counts were estimated. Profiled with immunoSEQ multiplex PCR; TCRdb holds only in-frame clones, not every one. V and J calls and clone size are those listed in that table; D and trimming were worked out from the DNA. The sample has approximately 200,000 clones, around four fifths seen once; the top ten hold 5.2%. CDR3 size: 18 residues. V dropped 3 bases and J dropped 2; count of bases not matched to a gene: 7. Germline CDR1 PRHDT, CDR2 FYEKMQ (reference sequence). This TCR was recovered from a woman in her 30s with acute or convalescent COVID-19. This chain uses TRBV13 with TRBJ2-3; 14 nucleotides agree with TRBD2. The sequencing input was peripheral blood. The CDR3: CASSFLGTSGGPTDTQYF. The CDR3 region has the DNA TGTGCCAGCAGCTTCTTGGGGACTAGCGGGGGTCCCACAGATACGCAGTATTTT.